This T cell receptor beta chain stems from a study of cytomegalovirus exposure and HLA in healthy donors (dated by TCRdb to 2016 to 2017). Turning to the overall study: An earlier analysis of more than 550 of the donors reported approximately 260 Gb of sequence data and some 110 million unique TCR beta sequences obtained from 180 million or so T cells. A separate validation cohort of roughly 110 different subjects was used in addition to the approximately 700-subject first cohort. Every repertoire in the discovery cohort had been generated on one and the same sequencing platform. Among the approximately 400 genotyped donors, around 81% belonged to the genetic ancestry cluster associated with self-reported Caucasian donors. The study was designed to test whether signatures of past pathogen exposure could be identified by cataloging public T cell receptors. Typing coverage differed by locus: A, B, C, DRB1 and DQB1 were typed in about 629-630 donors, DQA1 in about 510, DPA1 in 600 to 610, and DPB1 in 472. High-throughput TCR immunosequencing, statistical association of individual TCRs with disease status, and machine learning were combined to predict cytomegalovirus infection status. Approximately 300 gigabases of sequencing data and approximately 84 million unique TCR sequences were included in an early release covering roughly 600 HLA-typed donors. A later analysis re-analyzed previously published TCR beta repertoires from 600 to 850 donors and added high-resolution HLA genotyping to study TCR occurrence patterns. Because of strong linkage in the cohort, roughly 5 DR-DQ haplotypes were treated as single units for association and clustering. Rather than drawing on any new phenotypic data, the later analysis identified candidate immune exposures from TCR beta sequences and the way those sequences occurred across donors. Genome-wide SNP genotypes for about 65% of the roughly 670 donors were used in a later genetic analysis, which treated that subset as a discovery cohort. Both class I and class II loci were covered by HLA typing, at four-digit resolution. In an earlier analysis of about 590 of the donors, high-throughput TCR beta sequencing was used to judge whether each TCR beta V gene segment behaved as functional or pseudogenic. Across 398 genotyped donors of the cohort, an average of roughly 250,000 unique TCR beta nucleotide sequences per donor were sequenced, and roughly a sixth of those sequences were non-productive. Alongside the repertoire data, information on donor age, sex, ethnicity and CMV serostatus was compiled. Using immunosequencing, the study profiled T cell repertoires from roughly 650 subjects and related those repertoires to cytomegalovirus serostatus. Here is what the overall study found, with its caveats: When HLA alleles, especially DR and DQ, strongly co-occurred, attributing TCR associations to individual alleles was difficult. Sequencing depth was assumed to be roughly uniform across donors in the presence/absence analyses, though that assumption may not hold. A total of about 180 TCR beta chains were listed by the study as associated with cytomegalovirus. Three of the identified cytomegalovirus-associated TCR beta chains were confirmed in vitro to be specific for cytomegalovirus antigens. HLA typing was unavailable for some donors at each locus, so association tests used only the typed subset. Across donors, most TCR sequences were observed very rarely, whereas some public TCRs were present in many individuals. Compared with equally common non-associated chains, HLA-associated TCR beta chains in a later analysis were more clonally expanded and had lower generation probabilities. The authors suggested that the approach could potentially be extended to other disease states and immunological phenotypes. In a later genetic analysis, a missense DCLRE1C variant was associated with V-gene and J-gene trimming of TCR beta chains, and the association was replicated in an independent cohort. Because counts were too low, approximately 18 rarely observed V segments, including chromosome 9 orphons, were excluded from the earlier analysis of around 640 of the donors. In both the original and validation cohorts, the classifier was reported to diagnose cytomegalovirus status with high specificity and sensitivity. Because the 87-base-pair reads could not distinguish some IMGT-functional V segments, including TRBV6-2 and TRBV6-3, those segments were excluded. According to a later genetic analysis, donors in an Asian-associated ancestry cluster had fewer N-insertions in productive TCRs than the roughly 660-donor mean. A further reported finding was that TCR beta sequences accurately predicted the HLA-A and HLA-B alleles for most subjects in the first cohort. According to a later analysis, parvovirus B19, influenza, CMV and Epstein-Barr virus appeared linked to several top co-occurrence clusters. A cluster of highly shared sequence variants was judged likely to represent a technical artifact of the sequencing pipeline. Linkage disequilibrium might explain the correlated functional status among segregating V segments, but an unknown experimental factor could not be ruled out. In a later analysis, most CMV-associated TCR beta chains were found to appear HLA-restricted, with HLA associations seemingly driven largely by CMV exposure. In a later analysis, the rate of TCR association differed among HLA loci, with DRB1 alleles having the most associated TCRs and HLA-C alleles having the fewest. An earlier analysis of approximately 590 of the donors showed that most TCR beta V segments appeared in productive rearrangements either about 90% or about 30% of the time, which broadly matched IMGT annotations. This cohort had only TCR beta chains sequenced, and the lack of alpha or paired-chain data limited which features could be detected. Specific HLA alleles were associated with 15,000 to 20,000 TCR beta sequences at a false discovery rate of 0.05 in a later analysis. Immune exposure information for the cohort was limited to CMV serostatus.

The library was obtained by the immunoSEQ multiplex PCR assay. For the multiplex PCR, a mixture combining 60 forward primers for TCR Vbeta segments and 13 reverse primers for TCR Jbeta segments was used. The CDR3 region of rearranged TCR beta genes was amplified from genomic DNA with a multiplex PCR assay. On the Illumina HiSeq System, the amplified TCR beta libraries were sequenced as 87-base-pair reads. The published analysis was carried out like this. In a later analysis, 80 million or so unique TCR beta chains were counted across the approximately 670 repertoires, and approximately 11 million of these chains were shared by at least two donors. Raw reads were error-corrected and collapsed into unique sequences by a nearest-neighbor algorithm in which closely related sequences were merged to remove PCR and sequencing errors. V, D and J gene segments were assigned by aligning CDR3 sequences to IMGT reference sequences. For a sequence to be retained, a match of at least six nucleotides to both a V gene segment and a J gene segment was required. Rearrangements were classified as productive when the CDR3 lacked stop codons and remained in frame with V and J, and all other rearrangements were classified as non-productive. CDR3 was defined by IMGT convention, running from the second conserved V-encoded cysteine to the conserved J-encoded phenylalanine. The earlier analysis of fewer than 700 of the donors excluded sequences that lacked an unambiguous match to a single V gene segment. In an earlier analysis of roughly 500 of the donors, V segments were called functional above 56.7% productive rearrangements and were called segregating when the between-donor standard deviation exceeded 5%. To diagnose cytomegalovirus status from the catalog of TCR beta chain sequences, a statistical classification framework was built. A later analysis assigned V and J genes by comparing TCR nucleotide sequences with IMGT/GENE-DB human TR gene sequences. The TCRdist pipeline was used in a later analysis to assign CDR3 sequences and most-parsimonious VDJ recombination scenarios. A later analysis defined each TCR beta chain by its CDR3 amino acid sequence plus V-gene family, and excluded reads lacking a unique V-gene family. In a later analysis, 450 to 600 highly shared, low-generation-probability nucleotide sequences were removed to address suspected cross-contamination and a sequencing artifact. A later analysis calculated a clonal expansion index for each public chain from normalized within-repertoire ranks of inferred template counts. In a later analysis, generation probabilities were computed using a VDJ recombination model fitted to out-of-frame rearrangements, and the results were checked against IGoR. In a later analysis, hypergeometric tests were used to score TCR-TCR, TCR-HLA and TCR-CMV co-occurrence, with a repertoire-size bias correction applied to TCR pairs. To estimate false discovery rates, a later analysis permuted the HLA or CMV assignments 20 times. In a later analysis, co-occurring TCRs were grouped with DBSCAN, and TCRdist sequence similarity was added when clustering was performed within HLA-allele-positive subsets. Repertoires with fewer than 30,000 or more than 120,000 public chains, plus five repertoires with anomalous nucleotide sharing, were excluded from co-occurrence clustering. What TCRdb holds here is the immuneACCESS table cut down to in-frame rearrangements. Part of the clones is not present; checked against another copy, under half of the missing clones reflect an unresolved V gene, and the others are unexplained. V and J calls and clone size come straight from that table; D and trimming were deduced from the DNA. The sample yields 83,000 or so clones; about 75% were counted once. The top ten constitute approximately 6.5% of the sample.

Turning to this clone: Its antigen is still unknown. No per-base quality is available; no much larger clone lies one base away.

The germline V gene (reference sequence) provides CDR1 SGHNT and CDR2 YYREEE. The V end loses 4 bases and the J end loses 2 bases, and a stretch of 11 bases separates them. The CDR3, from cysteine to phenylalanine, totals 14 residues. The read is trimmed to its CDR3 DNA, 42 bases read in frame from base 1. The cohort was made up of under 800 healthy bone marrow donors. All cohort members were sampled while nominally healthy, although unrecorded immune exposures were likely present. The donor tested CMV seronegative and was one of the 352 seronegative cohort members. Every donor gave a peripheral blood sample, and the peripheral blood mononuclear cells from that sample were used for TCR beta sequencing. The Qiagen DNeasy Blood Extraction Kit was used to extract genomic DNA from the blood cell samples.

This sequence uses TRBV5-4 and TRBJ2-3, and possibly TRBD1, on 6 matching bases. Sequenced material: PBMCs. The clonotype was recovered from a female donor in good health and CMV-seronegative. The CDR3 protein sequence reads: CASSIDRITDTQYF. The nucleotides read TGTGCCAGCAGCATCGACAGGATCACAGATACGCAGTATTTT.